This T cell receptor (beta chain) was profiled in a study of T cell responses to AZD1222 COVID-19 vaccine (dated by TCRdb to about 2021). For the study in its entirety: A total of around 240 trial participants underwent TCR sequencing, of whom some 210 received two doses of AZD1222 and some 25 received two doses of the MenACWY control vaccine. Trial participants were enrolled by age into subgroups of 18-55, 56-69 and 70-plus years, and around 150, 28 and 57 TCR-sequenced participants, respectively, were included in these subgroups.

The CDR3 starts with the cysteine, ends with the phenylalanine, and has 12 residues. The CDR3 DNA has 36 bases and is translated from base 1. Trimming removed 4 bases from V and 9 bases from J, leaving 10 bases between the germline ends. The CDR3 regions of human TCRbeta chains were analyzed by immunosequencing. The paper's processing steps were these. TCRs in the repertoires were compared against a reference library of SARS-CoV-2-specific TCRs that had been generated with the MIRA antigen-specificity platform. Breadth was defined as the fraction of unique TCRs that were SARS-CoV-2-associated, and depth was defined as the fraction of total T cells that were SARS-CoV-2-associated. Using the MIRA data, each spike-specific TCR was mapped to the spike region that the TCR reacts to and placed in a CD4 or CD8 class. Log10-transformed breadth and depth values were compared by one-way ANOVA with Sidak's multiple comparisons tests. The source is immuneACCESS, and TCRdb retained only in-frame sequences with V and J called. Part of the clones is not carried over; for the studies checked, unresolved V genes explain less than half of this, and the remainder is unexplained. V and J calls and clone size are copied from that table; D and trimming were computed from the DNA. Present in this sample are approximately 110,000 clones, 75% to 90% of which were seen just once. Of the sample, almost 4.5% is held by the ten largest clones.

What this sample's time point label stands for: about 28 days (+/-7) after the second vaccine dose. AZD1222 recipients with second doses at about 4 weeks or about 12 weeks were pooled, because spike-specific TCR depth and breadth did not differ between schedules. Vaccinee samples were obtained from the UK trials COV001 and COV002, which included a single-blind randomized controlled phase 2/3 trial of AZD1222 (ChAdOx1 nCoV-19) in healthy adults. Trial participant PBMC samples were collected at day 0 and day 28 after the second dose for TCRbeta chain sequencing. Study-wide findings and limitations: Because no day 14 peak-response samples were available, repertoires were characterized only after the peak T cell response. The 56-69-year group was small, and its depth increase did not reach significance, likely because of low power. Spike-specific TCR breadth and depth rose significantly after two AZD1222 doses compared with day 0 and with MenACWY recipients. Only five to seven AZD1222 recipients were SARS-CoV-2 seropositive at baseline, limiting conclusions about previously exposed vaccinees. Participants were mostly white British and included more females than males, and it was suggested by the authors that clonal diversity may have been underestimated. The vaccine-associated CD4 TCRs covered the entire spike protein, and the dominant responses fell in regions 160-218 and 743-854. Reportedly, almost half of the unique spike-specific TCRs recognized epitopes lying outside the regions that are mutated in the B.1.351 and B.1.1.7 variants.

This clone was found once. The antigen it recognizes is unknown. No clone much larger than this one lies a single base away; base qualities are absent. Recombination connected TRBV12-3 or TRBV12-4 to TRBJ2-1, with the identity of the D gene unclear. This material consisted of peripheral blood, taken 28 days after the second AZD1222 dose. This sequence was found in an adult who received the AZD1222 COVID-19 vaccine. The CDR3 is CASSSPLGEQFF. The nucleotide sequence is given as TGTGCCAGCAGTTCCCCCTTGGGTGAGCAGTTCTTC.